This is a list of T cell receptor beta chains from one sample in a study of beta chain features in type 1 diabetes. Sequenced by immunoSEQ multiplex PCR; TCRdb stores in-frame clones only, minus some. This table has around 70,000 clones, around 49% appearing once. Sequencing input: central memory CD4+ T cells from blood. The receptors here all came from a man under 40 with type 1 diabetes. Each CDR3 is given with its conserved first and last residue. D genes are given only for firm matches. Rows give clone size only sometimes, using once, few, many, or a class for an expanded clone.

J gene: TRBJ2-1
clone size: NA
V gene: TRBV19
D gene: TRBD1
CDR3 DNA: TGTGCCAGTAGAGGATCCCGGGACAGGGTATTCGAGCAGTTCTTC
CDR3 protein: CASRGSRDRVFEQFF

J gene: TRBJ2-7
clone size: once
V gene: TRBV18
D gene: NA
CDR3 DNA: TGTGCCAGCTCACTCAACCGGGGGGCTCCCTACGAGCAGTACTTC
CDR3 protein: CASSLNRGAPYEQYF

J gene: TRBJ1-2
clone size: NA
V gene: TRBV2
D gene: NA
CDR3 DNA: TGTGCCAGCAGGGTGGACAGTCGTAGCCTTAACTATGGCTACACCTTC
CDR3 protein: CASRVDSRSLNYGYTF

J gene: TRBJ2-5
clone size: NA
V gene: TRBV6-5
D gene: TRBD1
CDR3 DNA: TGTGCCAGCAGTTCTCTTGGACAGGGGGGGGAGACCCAGTACTTC
CDR3 protein: CASSSLGQGGETQYF

J gene: TRBJ1-2
clone size: few
V gene: TRBV28
D gene: TRBD1
CDR3 DNA: TGTGCCAGCAGTCTCCGGGACAGGGTTAACTATGGCTACACCTTC
CDR3 protein: CASSLRDRVNYGYTF

J gene: TRBJ1-5
clone size: NA
V gene: TRBV10-3
D gene: NA
CDR3 DNA: TGTGCCATCAGTGGGACAGCTAGCAATCAGCCCCAGCATTTT
CDR3 protein: CAISGTASNQPQHF

J gene: TRBJ2-2
clone size: few
V gene: TRBV4-2
D gene: NA
CDR3 DNA: TGTGCCAGCAGCCAAGATCCAGGGAACACCGGGGAGCTGTTTTTT
CDR3 protein: CASSQDPGNTGELFF

J gene: TRBJ2-5
clone size: NA
V gene: TRBV30
D gene: NA
CDR3 DNA: TGTGCTTATAGACACGCACGGGAGACCCAGTACTTC
CDR3 protein: CAYRHARETQYF

J gene: TRBJ2-1
clone size: NA
V gene: TRBV5-1
D gene: TRBD2
CDR3 DNA: TGCGCCAGCAGCTTGGGACTAGCGGATTACAATGAGCAGTTCTTC
CDR3 protein: CASSLGLADYNEQFF

J gene: TRBJ1-6
clone size: NA
V gene: TRBV5-6
D gene: NA
CDR3 DNA: TGTGCCAGCAGCTTGGGCACCAGGGGAGTGGCCCTCCACTTT
CDR3 protein: CASSLGTRGVALHF

J gene: TRBJ1-3
clone size: NA
V gene: TRBV7-9
D gene: NA
CDR3 DNA: TGTGCCAGCAGCCGTTTCGCAGGAGGACTAAACACCATATATTTT
CDR3 protein: CASSRFAGGLNTIYF

J gene: TRBJ2-7
clone size: few
V gene: TRBV19
D gene: TRBD2
CDR3 DNA: TGTGCCAGTACGGGAGTGCGGGGGAGCTCCTACGAGCAGTACTTC
CDR3 protein: CASTGVRGSSYEQYF

J gene: TRBJ2-2
clone size: NA
V gene: TRBV9
D gene: TRBD1
CDR3 DNA: TGTGCCAGCAGCGGGGGACAGGGGGTAACCGGGGAGCTGTTTTTT
CDR3 protein: CASSGGQGVTGELFF

J gene: TRBJ1-1
clone size: NA
V gene: TRBV12-5
D gene: NA
CDR3 DNA: TGTGCTAGTGGTTTGTCCGCCCCCGGGAGAACTGAAGCTTTCTTT
CDR3 protein: CASGLSAPGRTEAFF

J gene: TRBJ2-7
clone size: NA
V gene: TRBV27
D gene: NA
CDR3 DNA: TGTGCCAGCAGTTCAGGCATGGGTAGGATCTCCTACGAGCAGTACTTC
CDR3 protein: CASSSGMGRISYEQYF

J gene: TRBJ2-7
clone size: few
V gene: TRBV4-1
D gene: TRBD1
CDR3 DNA: TGCGCCAGCAGCCAGGGGGACAGGGGGTATGAGCAGTACTTC
CDR3 protein: CASSQGDRGYEQYF

J gene: TRBJ1-2
clone size: NA
V gene: TRBV7-8
D gene: NA
CDR3 DNA: TGTGCCAGCAGCGGAGGTGGGTCTGGCTACACCTTC
CDR3 protein: CASSGGGSGYTF

J gene: TRBJ2-5
clone size: NA
V gene: TRBV5-1
D gene: TRBD2
CDR3 DNA: TGCGCCAGCAGCCCTGGGAACGCGGGGGGGGAGACCCAGTACTTC
CDR3 protein: CASSPGNAGGETQYF

J gene: TRBJ2-4
clone size: few
V gene: TRBV2
D gene: TRBD1
CDR3 DNA: TGTGCCAGCAGTCCCACAGGGGGCCAAAACATTCAGTACTTC
CDR3 protein: CASSPTGGQNIQYF

J gene: TRBJ1-2
clone size: NA
V gene: TRBV6-6
D gene: NA
CDR3 DNA: TGTGCCAGCAGGTCTGGAGGAGGCTACACCTTC
CDR3 protein: CASRSGGGYTF

J gene: TRBJ1-5
clone size: few
V gene: TRBV6-1
D gene: NA
CDR3 DNA: TGTGCCAGCAGATTCGGTAGCAATCAGCCCCAGCATTTT
CDR3 protein: CASRFGSNQPQHF

J gene: TRBJ2-7
clone size: NA
V gene: TRBV5-8
D gene: TRBD1
CDR3 DNA: TGTGCCAGCAGCGGGTACAGGGGAATTGGCGAGCAGTACTTC
CDR3 protein: CASSGYRGIGEQYF

J gene: TRBJ2-2
clone size: few
V gene: TRBV6-6
D gene: TRBD2
CDR3 DNA: TGTGCCAGCAACAGACTAGCGGGACACACCGGGGAGCTGTTTTTT
CDR3 protein: CASNRLAGHTGELFF

J gene: TRBJ2-7
clone size: NA
V gene: TRBV5-6
D gene: TRBD1
CDR3 DNA: TGTGCCAGCAGCCGACGCGGACAGGGGGTAAACGAGCAGTACTTC
CDR3 protein: CASSRRGQGVNEQYF

J gene: TRBJ2-5
clone size: NA
V gene: TRBV10-3
D gene: NA
CDR3 DNA: TGTGCCATCAGTGGAGGGGGGGGTCTCCAAGAGACCCAGTACTTC
CDR3 protein: CAISGGGGLQETQYF

J gene: TRBJ1-6
clone size: NA
V gene: TRBV5-1
D gene: NA
CDR3 DNA: TGCGCCAGCAGCTTGTACAGCATTAATTCACCCCTCCACTTT
CDR3 protein: CASSLYSINSPLHF

J gene: TRBJ1-3
clone size: few
V gene: TRBV5-5
D gene: NA
CDR3 DNA: TGTGCCAGCAGCTTGGCAGGGTTCTCTGGAAACACCATATATTTT
CDR3 protein: CASSLAGFSGNTIYF

J gene: TRBJ2-6
clone size: few
V gene: TRBV7-2
D gene: TRBD1
CDR3 DNA: TGTGCCAGCAGCCCGACAGGGACCCACTCTGGGGCCAACGTCCTGACTTTC
CDR3 protein: CASSPTGTHSGANVLTF

J gene: TRBJ1-2
clone size: NA
V gene: TRBV6-6
D gene: NA
CDR3 DNA: TGTGCCAGCAGTCCACAGGAGCGCGGCTACACCTTC
CDR3 protein: CASSPQERGYTF

J gene: TRBJ2-7
clone size: few
V gene: TRBV19
D gene: TRBD2
CDR3 DNA: TGTGCCAGTAGTAGGGGACTAGCGGGAGACACCTACGAGCAGTACTTC
CDR3 protein: CASSRGLAGDTYEQYF

J gene: TRBJ2-3
clone size: once
V gene: TRBV4-1
D gene: TRBD1
CDR3 DNA: TGCGCCAGCAGCGCTCGACAGGGGGGTGGCACAGATACGCAGTATTTT
CDR3 protein: CASSARQGGGTDTQYF

J gene: TRBJ1-2
clone size: few
V gene: TRBV6-5
D gene: NA
CDR3 DNA: TGTGCCAGCAGTGTAAACAGGAATTCTAACTATGGCTACACCTTC
CDR3 protein: CASSVNRNSNYGYTF

J gene: TRBJ2-7
clone size: few
V gene: TRBV20-1
D gene: NA
CDR3 DNA: TGCAGTGCTAGAGATATGAGCGAGCAGTACTTC
CDR3 protein: CSARDMSEQYF

J gene: TRBJ1-6
clone size: NA
V gene: TRBV5-6
D gene: NA
CDR3 DNA: TGTGCCAGCAGCAAGACAGCCCCAATAACACCCCTCCACTTT
CDR3 protein: CASSKTAPITPLHF

J gene: TRBJ2-7
clone size: NA
V gene: TRBV5-4
D gene: TRBD2
CDR3 DNA: TGTGCCAGCAGCCGCGGGGGGAATGGTTACGAGCAGTACTTC
CDR3 protein: CASSRGGNGYEQYF

J gene: TRBJ2-3
clone size: NA
V gene: TRBV19
D gene: TRBD2
CDR3 DNA: TGTGCCAGTAGTCAACCACGAGCGGGGACCAGCACAGATACGCAGTATTTT
CDR3 protein: CASSQPRAGTSTDTQYF

J gene: TRBJ2-3
clone size: NA
V gene: TRBV4-1
D gene: TRBD2
CDR3 DNA: TGCGCCAGCAGCCAAGATCACGGCGGGGGGGCCGGTAGCACAGATACGCAGTATTTT
CDR3 protein: CASSQDHGGGAGSTDTQYF

J gene: TRBJ1-2
clone size: NA
V gene: TRBV6-6
D gene: TRBD1
CDR3 DNA: TGTGCCAGCAGTAGTACGACAGGGCAGTATGGCTACACCTTC
CDR3 protein: CASSSTTGQYGYTF

J gene: TRBJ1-4
clone size: NA
V gene: TRBV5-1
D gene: TRBD1
CDR3 DNA: TGCGCCAGCAGCTTACAGGGGCCCGGGCACAATGAAAAACTGTTTTTT
CDR3 protein: CASSLQGPGHNEKLFF

J gene: TRBJ1-1
clone size: few
V gene: TRBV5-1
D gene: NA
CDR3 DNA: TGCGCCAGCAGCTTGCAGGAAATGGCTGAAGCTTTCTTT
CDR3 protein: CASSLQEMAEAFF

J gene: TRBJ1-3
clone size: NA
V gene: TRBV7-2
D gene: TRBD1
CDR3 DNA: TGTGCCAGCAGCCCGGATACAGGGGGTGGAAACACCATATATTTT
CDR3 protein: CASSPDTGGGNTIYF

J gene: TRBJ2-7
clone size: NA
V gene: TRBV27
D gene: TRBD2
CDR3 DNA: TGTGCCAGCAGTTCGGACACTAGCGACCAGTACGAGCAGTACTTC
CDR3 protein: CASSSDTSDQYEQYF

J gene: TRBJ2-7
clone size: NA
V gene: TRBV5-1
D gene: TRBD1
CDR3 DNA: TGCGCCAGCGGAACCGGGACAGCCTTGGAGCAGTACTTC
CDR3 protein: CASGTGTALEQYF

J gene: TRBJ2-7
clone size: NA
V gene: TRBV4-1
D gene: NA
CDR3 DNA: TGCGCCAGCAGCCAAGAGGAGTTGGGGGCAGGGGAGCAGTACTTC
CDR3 protein: CASSQEELGAGEQYF

J gene: TRBJ1-2
clone size: NA
V gene: TRBV4-2
D gene: TRBD1
CDR3 DNA: TGTGCCAGCAGCCAAGCCCTGACAGGGGATGGCTACACCTTC
CDR3 protein: CASSQALTGDGYTF

J gene: TRBJ2-7
clone size: few
V gene: TRBV29-1
D gene: NA
CDR3 DNA: TGCAGCGTTTGGACAGACTCCTACGAGCAGTACTTC
CDR3 protein: CSVWTDSYEQYF

J gene: TRBJ2-5
clone size: NA
V gene: TRBV11-3
D gene: TRBD2
CDR3 DNA: TGTGCCAGCAGCCCTTTTGGGAGAAGCGGGGGGCCTCAAGAGACCCAGTACTTC
CDR3 protein: CASSPFGRSGGPQETQYF

J gene: TRBJ2-5
clone size: NA
V gene: TRBV11-2
D gene: TRBD1
CDR3 DNA: TGTGCCAGCAGCTTCCTCGGGGACAGGGGGTACTTC
CDR3 protein: CASSFLGDRGYF

J gene: TRBJ1-1
clone size: NA
V gene: TRBV4-1
D gene: NA
CDR3 DNA: TGCGCCAGCAGCCAAGTTTTAGGGGCGAGGGGGACTGAAGCTTTCTTT
CDR3 protein: CASSQVLGARGTEAFF

J gene: TRBJ2-3
clone size: NA
V gene: TRBV27
D gene: TRBD2
CDR3 DNA: TGTGCCAGCAGAATATGGGCGGGAGGTGCAGATACGCAGTATTTT
CDR3 protein: CASRIWAGGADTQYF

J gene: TRBJ1-1
clone size: NA
V gene: TRBV7-9
D gene: TRBD1
CDR3 DNA: TGTGCCAGCAGCTCAGGGGGATGGTTTTTGGACACTGAAGCTTTCTTT
CDR3 protein: CASSSGGWFLDTEAFF

J gene: TRBJ2-1
clone size: NA
V gene: TRBV5-1
D gene: NA
CDR3 DNA: TGCGCCAGCGGAGGGCCCCGGGATGAGCAGTTCTTC
CDR3 protein: CASGGPRDEQFF